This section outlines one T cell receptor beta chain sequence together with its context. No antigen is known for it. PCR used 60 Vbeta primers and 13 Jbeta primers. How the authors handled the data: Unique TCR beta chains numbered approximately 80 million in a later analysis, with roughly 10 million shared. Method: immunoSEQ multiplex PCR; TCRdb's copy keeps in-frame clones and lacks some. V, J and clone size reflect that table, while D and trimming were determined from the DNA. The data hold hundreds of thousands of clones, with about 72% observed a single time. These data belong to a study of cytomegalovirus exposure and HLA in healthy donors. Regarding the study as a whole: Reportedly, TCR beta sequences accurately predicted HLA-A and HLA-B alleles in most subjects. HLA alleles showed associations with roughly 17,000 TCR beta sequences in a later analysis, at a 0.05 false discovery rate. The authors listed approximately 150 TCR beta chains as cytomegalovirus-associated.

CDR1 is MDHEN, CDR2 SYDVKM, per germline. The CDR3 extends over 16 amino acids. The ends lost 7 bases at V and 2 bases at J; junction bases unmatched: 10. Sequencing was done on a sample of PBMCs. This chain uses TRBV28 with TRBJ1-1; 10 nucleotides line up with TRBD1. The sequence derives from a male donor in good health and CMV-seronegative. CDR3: CASTQTRDRGNTEAFF. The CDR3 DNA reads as TGTGCCAGCACCCAAACCCGGGACAGGGGAAACACTGAAGCTTTCTTT.